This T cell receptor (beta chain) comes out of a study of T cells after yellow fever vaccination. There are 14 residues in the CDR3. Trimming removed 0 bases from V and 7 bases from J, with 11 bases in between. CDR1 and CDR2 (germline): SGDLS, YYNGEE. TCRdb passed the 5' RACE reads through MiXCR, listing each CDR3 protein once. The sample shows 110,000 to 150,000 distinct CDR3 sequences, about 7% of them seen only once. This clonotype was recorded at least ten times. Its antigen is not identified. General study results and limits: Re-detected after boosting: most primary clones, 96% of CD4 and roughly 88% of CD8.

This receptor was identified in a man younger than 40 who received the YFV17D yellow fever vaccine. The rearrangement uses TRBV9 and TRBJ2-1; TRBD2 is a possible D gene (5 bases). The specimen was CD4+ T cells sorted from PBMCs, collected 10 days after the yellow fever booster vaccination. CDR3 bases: TGTGCCAGCAGCGTAGTGCCCCGAGGGAATGAGCAGTTCTTC. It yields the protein CASSVVPRGNEQFF.